The next 18 T cell receptor beta chains were all read from a single sample in a study of monozygotic twins with cystic fibrosis. Sequenced by immunoSEQ multiplex PCR; TCRdb stores in-frame clones only, minus some. The repertoire holds 30,000 or so clones, with approximately 67% as singletons. Sequenced input: blood. The receptors derive from a girl aged 5-17 years with cystic fibrosis.

The rearrangement joins TRBV7-9 to TRBJ2-1; D ambiguous. The germline V gene encodes CDR1 SEHNR and CDR2 FQNEAQ (reference sequence). This CDR3 is 12 amino acids long. V was pared by 5 bases and J by 9 bases, with 11 bases between. Here the CDR3 reads CASSAQTGEQFF. CDR3 DNA sequence: TGTGCCAGCAGCGCTCAGACCGGTGAGCAGTTCTTC.

This chain links TRBV30 with TRBJ1-2, with D possibly being TRBD1 (5 bases). Germline V gives CDR1 GTSNPN, CDR2 SVGIG (reference sequence). This CDR3 contains 14 residues. V lost 4 bases and J 6 bases, leaving 18 bases between the germline ends. The chain's CDR3 is CAWNYHAGTDGYTF. The CDR3 nucleotides are TGTGCCTGGAACTATCACGCGGGGACGGATGGCTACACCTTC.

This clone was picked up a small number of times. This rearrangement joins TRBV2 to TRBJ2-2, with 8 bases identical to TRBD2. CDR3 length: 15 residues. Germline CDR1 reads SNHLY; CDR2 reads FYNNEI. Germline trimming cut 7 bases from V and 4 bases from J; bases unmatched to any gene: 8. DNA for the CDR3: TGTGCCAGCACTATTCGTCGGGGGGGCACCGGGGAGCTGTTTTTT. It translates to CASTIRRGGTGELFF.

The J gene is TRBJ2-5, the V gene TRBV5-1; 11 bases map to TRBD1. In germline, CDR1 is SGHRS, CDR2 YFSETQ. This CDR3 spans 15 amino acids. The V segment lost 3 bases and the J segment 5 bases; nucleotides outside the gene matches: 6. CDR3 protein: CASSWTGGDRETQYF. CDR3 sequence (DNA): TGCGCCAGCAGCTGGACAGGGGGCGATCGGGAGACCCAGTACTTC.

The V and J genes are TRBV21-1 and TRBJ2-7. TRBV21-1 is a pseudogene locus. CDR3 length: 10 amino acids. The CDR3 is CATLTYEQYV. CDR3 DNA: TGTGCCACCCTGACCTACGAGCAGTACGTC.

This clone was detected only a few times. The rearrangement links TRBV4-3 to TRBJ2-6; the D is unclear. V shed 1 base and J shed 0 bases, with 7 bases lying between them. This CDR3 spans 16 amino acids. Looked up from germline, CDR1 is LGHNA and CDR2 is YSLEER. The CDR3 spells CASSQVLSSGANVLTF. CDR3 nucleotide sequence: TGCGCCAGCAGCCAAGTATTGTCCTCTGGGGCCAACGTCCTGACTTTC.

The chain employs TRBV4-3 and TRBJ2-3; 13 positions match TRBD2. The CDR3 is 16 amino acids. Per germline, CDR1 LGHNA and CDR2 YSLEER. The junction had 4 bases not matched to a gene; V was cut back by 4 bases and J by 3 bases. CDR3 nucleotide sequence: TGCGCCAGCAGCCCTAGGACTAGCGGGAGAACAGATACGCAGTATTTT. It codes for CASSPRTSGRTDTQYF.

This rearrangement joins TRBV7-2 to TRBJ2-7; D unresolved. Germline CDR1 SGHTA, CDR2 FQGNSA. With 1 base removed from V and 3 bases from J, the gap between germline ends came to 7 bases. This CDR3 is built from 13 residues. The CDR3 sequence is CASSLDGHYEQYF. The CDR3 nucleotides read TGTGCCAGCAGCTTAGACGGGCACTACGAGCAGTACTTC. The whole variable domain, filled in from reference TRBV7-2 and TRBJ2-7, reads GAGVSQSPSNKVTEKGKDVELRCDPISGHTALYWYRQSLGQGLEFLIYFQGNSAPDKSGLPSDRFSAERTGGSVSTLTIQRTQQEDSAVYLCASSLDGHYEQYFGPGTRLTVT.

J is TRBJ1-2 and V is TRBV6-6; perhaps TRBD1 as D (6 bases). V lost 7 bases, J lost 5 bases, and 14 bases lay in between. The CDR3 runs 13 residues. Per germline, CDR1 MNHNY and CDR2 SVGAGI (reference sequence). Here the CDR3 DNA reads TGTGCCAGCAACGGGCCAGGGGTATATGGCTACACCTTC. Translating it yields CASNGPGVYGYTF.

This chain joins TRBV28 and TRBJ1-2; D is ambiguous. Germline V gene lookup returns CDR1 MDHEN and CDR2 SYDVKM. The CDR3 runs to 13 residues. V lost 11 bases to trimming and J lost 0 bases, with 13 bases between them. CDR3 sequence (DNA): TGTGCCGCAGCGGACGGAGCTAACTATGGCTACACCTTC. It specifies CAAADGANYGYTF.

This chain uses TRBV9 with TRBJ2-1; TRBD2 matches 9 bases. In germline, CDR1 is SGDLS, CDR2 YYNGEE. Unmatched junction bases numbered 6, after V lost 0 bases and J lost 2 bases. The CDR3 sequence is 17 residues long. The CDR3 protein is CASSVAELAGTYNEQFF. The CDR3 nucleotides are TGTGCCAGCAGCGTAGCAGAACTAGCGGGTACCTACAATGAGCAGTTCTTC.

The chain has TRBV7-2 and TRBJ2-7, with 8 bases aligning to TRBD2. With V trimmed by 4 bases and J by 0 bases, 8 bases remained unmatched. CDR1 and CDR2 (germline): SGHTA, FQGNSA. The CDR3 contains 16 residues. The CDR3 here is CASSSLLSGSSYEQYF. The CDR3 coding sequence is TGTGCCAGCAGCTCCCTTTTGAGCGGGAGCTCCTACGAGCAGTACTTC.

The chain employs TRBV18 and TRBJ1-5; TRBD1 matches at 10 bases. The CDR3 is 15 amino acids. The V segment lost 4 bases and the J segment 7 bases; nucleotides outside the gene matches: 7. CDR1 KGHSH and CDR2 LQKENI come from the germline V gene. DNA of the CDR3: TGTGCCAGCTCACTAAGGACAGGGGGGGAACAGCCCCAGCATTTT. Protein product: CASSLRTGGEQPQHF.

This rearrangement joins TRBV28 to TRBJ1-2, with a possible D match to TRBD1 (6 bases). Trimming removed 3 bases at V and 8 bases at J, with 22 bases between. The V gene's germline CDR1 is MDHEN and CDR2 SYDVKM. There are 16 residues in the CDR3. Written as DNA, the CDR3 is TGTGCCAGCAGTTTGAAGGGGGGGGCCCCATACGTAGGCTACACCTTC. Protein product: CASSLKGGAPYVGYTF.

The genes are TRBV19 and TRBJ1-4; the match to TRBD1 covers 7 bases. J gave up 4 bases and V 5 bases, and 4 bases lay outside the gene matches. The CDR3 spans 14 residues. The V gene's germline CDR1 is LNHDA and CDR2 SQIVND (reference sequence). Here the CDR3 DNA reads TGTGCCAGTAGTCCCTACAGGGGTAATGAAAAACTGTTTTTT. This codes for CASSPYRGNEKLFF.

In this sample, this clone turned up once. The chain recombines TRBV18 with TRBJ2-1; D unclear. The length of the CDR3 is 13 residues. V was shortened by 0 bases and J by 9 bases, with 9 bases between the two germline ends. Per the germline V gene, CDR1 is KGHSH and CDR2 is LQKENI. This CDR3 reads CASSPPGVGEQFF. In DNA form, the CDR3 reads TGTGCCAGCTCACCACCTGGAGTCGGTGAGCAGTTCTTC.

The V gene is TRBV5-4, the J gene TRBJ2-7; TRBD2 matches 9 bases. Per germline, CDR1 SGHNT and CDR2 YYREEE (reference sequence). Losses at the gene ends were 2 bases for V and 5 bases for J; bases not matched to a gene: 5. The CDR3 totals 14 residues. The CDR3 sequence: CASSFGSGSDEQYF. CDR3 in DNA: TGTGCCAGCAGCTTTGGTAGCGGGAGCGACGAGCAGTACTTC.

This clone was counted a single time. The chain combines TRBV7-2 with TRBJ1-1, with D uncertain. Germline CDR1 is SGHTA and CDR2 is FQGNSA. This CDR3 region has 14 residues. Deletions cut 0 bases from V and 2 bases from J, with 7 bases between. The CDR3 DNA sequence: TGTGCCAGCAGCTTAGCAGGGAGAAACACTGAAGCTTTCTTT. Protein product: CASSLAGRNTEAFF.